Below, one T cell receptor (beta chain) is given with its context. The sample belongs to a study of identical twins. Germline-derived CDR1 and CDR2 are DFQATT and SNEGSKA (reference sequence). J lost 6 bases, V lost 4 bases, and 10 bases had no gene match. CDR3 length: 15 residues. TCRdb reprocessed the 5' RACE reads with MiXCR, giving one entry per CDR3 protein. The sample carries some 660,000 distinct CDR3 sequences, more than 6.5% recorded once. These records were also assigned to another study, of yellow fever vaccine responses in identical twins.

Sequences were obtained from PBMCs. The sequence was obtained from a young woman in good health. The V gene is TRBV20-1, the J gene TRBJ2-1; 9 positions match TRBD2. CDR3 coding DNA: TGCAGTGCTACGGACGGCGGGAGGGCCAGCAATGAGCAGTTCTTC. Translated, it gives CSATDGGRASNEQFF.